This TCR beta chain stems from a study of cytomegalovirus exposure and HLA in healthy donors. Study findings and constraints: For TCR beta chains, V- and J-gene trimming was later linked to a missense DCLRE1C variant. Segments of the TCR beta V type were, in most cases, productive about 90% or about 30% of the time in an earlier analysis. HLA restriction was apparent for most CMV-associated TCR beta chains in a later analysis.

Both 60 Vbeta primers and 13 Jbeta primers went into the PCR. The data were produced by immunoSEQ multiplex PCR, yet TCRdb's version contains in-frame clones alone and is incomplete. This table holds some 110,000 clones, over 70% found once. Notes on this clone: Its specificity is not known.

The CDR3 loop spans 13 amino acids. Between the trimmed V and J ends, which lost 7 bases and 2 bases, there was a span of 11 bases. Germline V CDR1 and CDR2: SNHLY, FYNNEI. The sample taken for sequencing was PBMCs. The receptor was derived from a female donor in good health and CMV-seronegative. The rearrangement uses TRBV2 and TRBJ2-5; the D gene is possibly TRBD2 (5 bases). This CDR3 reads CASTWTGQETQYF. The DNA for the CDR3 is TGTGCCAGCACTTGGACTGGGCAAGAGACCCAGTACTTC.